These 19 T cell receptor beta chains originate from one sample sequenced in a study of T cell changes during pregnancy in multiple sclerosis. Sequencing was performed with immunoSEQ multiplex PCR; in TCRdb, only in-frame clones are kept and a portion is missing. Of about 70,000 clones listed, around 91% are singletons. The source was peripheral blood, collected in the third trimester of pregnancy. These receptors all stem from a female donor in good health, enrolled as a control in a pregnancy study.

The J gene is TRBJ2-5, the V gene TRBV4-2; D is possibly TRBD1 (6 bases). Deletions cut 1 base from V and 7 bases from J, with 13 bases between. The CDR3 runs to 14 residues. The germline V gene encodes CDR1 LGHNA and CDR2 YNFKEQ. As DNA, the CDR3 is TGTGCCAGCAGCCAAGCAGGGGAGTCATCGACCCAGTACTTC. Translation: CASSQAGESSTQYF.

This sequence joins TRBV7-9 and TRBJ1-1; tentative D call: TRBD1 (6 bases). The V end lost 7 bases, the J end lost 1 base, and 16 bases lay between the germline ends. CDR3 length: 15 residues. The germline V gene encodes CDR1 SEHNR and CDR2 FQNEAQ (reference sequence). DNA for the CDR3: TGTGCCAGCACCTTCGGGGGGGCTAGGAACACTGAAGCTTTCTTT. This gives the protein CASTFGGARNTEAFF.

The gene calls are TRBV28 and TRBJ1-2; no clear D. Germline values: CDR1 MDHEN, CDR2 SYDVKM. The CDR3 spans 12 residues. V gave up 4 bases and J gave up 3 bases, with 6 bases separating them. CDR3 in amino acids: CASSSLYYGYTF. CDR3 coding DNA: TGTGCCAGCAGTTCCCTATACTATGGCTACACCTTC.

This clone was detected once. This rearrangement joins TRBV7-6 to TRBJ2-7; the match to TRBD1 covers 7 bases. This CDR3 is 17 amino acids long. Germline V lookup: CDR1 SGHVS, CDR2 FNYEAQ. V trimming: 0 bases; J trimming: 2 bases; junction bases outside the gene matches: 10. CDR3: CASSLARRGTATYEQYF. In DNA form, the CDR3 reads TGTGCCAGCAGCTTAGCGAGACGAGGGACAGCCACCTACGAGCAGTACTTC.

The V call is TRBV10-2, the J call TRBJ1-5, with unresolved D. The CDR3 runs 14 residues. V was trimmed by 6 bases and J by 6 bases, leaving 15 bases between them. Germline V gives CDR1 WSHSY, CDR2 SAAADI. CDR3 DNA: TGCGCCAGCAGGGGAGGGTCGGGTACTCAGCCCCAGCATTTT. It encodes CASRGGSGTQPQHF.

The chain carries TRBV7-2 and TRBJ1-1, with D perhaps matching TRBD1 (6 bases). V was cut by 5 bases and J by 2 bases, with 12 bases left in between. The V gene's germline CDR1 is SGHTA and CDR2 FQGNSA. The CDR3 consists of 14 residues. This chain's CDR3 is CASSQQGSNTEAFF. The CDR3 bases are TGTGCCAGCAGCCAACAGGGATCCAACACTGAAGCTTTCTTT.

The gene calls are TRBV6-6 and TRBJ2-7; 7 bases are a match to TRBD2. V lost 8 bases to trimming and J lost 5 bases; unmatched junction nucleotides: 3. The CDR3 runs to 11 residues. Germline-derived CDR1 and CDR2 are MNHNY and SVGAGI (reference sequence). The chain's CDR3 is CASRLADEQYF. The DNA of the CDR3 is TGTGCCAGCCGACTAGCCGACGAGCAGTACTTC.

This clone was recorded only once. The chain links TRBV10-3 to TRBJ2-7; D remains unclear. Germline CDR1 is ENHRY and CDR2 is SYGVKD. Trimming took off 4 bases at V and 3 bases at J, with 7 bases between the two ends. The CDR3 is made up of 12 amino acids. CDR3 DNA: TGTGCCATCAGTGCCAGAAGCTACGAGCAGTACTTC. Its protein is CAISARSYEQYF.

The chain couples TRBV6-1 to TRBJ1-1, with a weak D call TRBD1 (5 bases). Trimming shortened V by 0 bases and J by 1 base, and 15 bases separated the two germline ends. This CDR3 contains 17 residues. Germline CDR1 and CDR2: MNHNS and SASEGT. The CDR3 here is CASSEANRGGANTEAFF. As DNA, the CDR3 is TGTGCCAGCAGTGAAGCAAACCGGGGAGGGGCGAACACTGAAGCTTTCTTT.

The chain links TRBV30 to TRBJ1-6; no definite D call. Germline CDR1 GTSNPN, CDR2 SVGIG (reference sequence). The CDR3 consists of 13 residues. Trimming stripped 1 base from V and 10 bases from J, with 11 bases between. The CDR3 DNA sequence: TGTGCCTGGAGTGCAGACCCGCGGTCACCCCTCCACTTT. Amino acid sequence: CAWSADPRSPLHF.

The chain carries TRBV6-4 and TRBJ2-1; TRBD1 might be the D (6 bases). The CDR3 length is 15 residues. CDR1 and CDR2 (germline): MRHNA, SNTAGT. V was pared by 6 bases and J by 9 bases, with 21 bases between. The CDR3 nucleotides read TGTGCCAGCAGCCACCGAGAACAGGGCGGTTGTGAGCAGTTCTTC. It specifies CASSHREQGGCEQFF.

The chain carries TRBV21-1 and TRBJ2-7; TRBD2 is taken as the D call from the table, unchecked against the DNA. TRBV21-1 is deemed a pseudogene. This CDR3 has 15 residues. The CDR3 bases are TGTGCCAGCAGCCCTCGAGGGCGAGCCTCCTACGAGCAGTACTTC. Translation: CASSPRGRASYEQYF.

J is TRBJ1-4 and V is TRBV4-3, with 9 bases fitting TRBD1. CDR3 length: 14 residues. Germline loops: CDR1 LGHNA, CDR2 YSLEER. Losses at the gene ends were 6 bases for V and 5 bases for J; bases not matched to a gene: 4. This CDR3 reads CASSRDRVNEKLFF. The CDR3 DNA sequence: TGCGCCAGCAGTCGGGACAGGGTCAATGAAAAACTGTTTTTT.

The rearrangement links TRBV6-5 to TRBJ2-3; D possibly corresponds to TRBD2 (5 bases). Germline lookup yields CDR1 MNHEY and CDR2 SVGAGI. V was shortened by 2 bases and J by 3 bases, with 9 bases between the two germline ends. The CDR3 sequence is 14 residues long. CDR3 bases: TGTGCCAGCAGTTACGAAGCGGCTACAGATACGCAGTATTTT. It encodes CASSYEAATDTQYF.

DNA for the CDR3: TGCGCCAGCAGCTCGGACAGGGCGGAGGGCTACGAGCAGTACTTC. This gives the protein CASSSDRAEGYEQYF. The chain couples TRBV5-1 to TRBJ2-7; 8 bases fit TRBD1. Germline V gives CDR1 SGHRS, CDR2 YFSETQ. V trimming: 3 bases; J trimming: 3 bases; junction bases outside the gene matches: 8. The CDR3 runs to 15 residues.

Here the CDR3 DNA reads TGTGCCAGTAGTCCCCTCCCCAGGGCGGACACAGATACGCAGTATTTT. This codes for CASSPLPRADTDTQYF. This chain uses TRBV19 with TRBJ2-3; D may be TRBD1 (5 bases). The CDR3 is made up of 16 amino acids. The germline CDR1 and CDR2 sequences are LNHDA and SQIVND (reference sequence). V lost 5 bases to trimming and J lost 2 bases, with 17 bases between them.

The V call is TRBV29-1, the J call TRBJ2-7, with D possibly TRBD2 on 5 matching bases. CDR3 size: 10 residues. Between the trimmed V and J ends, which lost 4 bases and 6 bases, there was a span of 7 bases. Germline CDR1 reads SQVTM; CDR2 reads ANQGSEA. The CDR3 sequence: CSVGEREQYF. Here the CDR3 DNA reads TGCAGCGTTGGGGAGCGCGAGCAGTACTTC.

This clone showed up just a few times. The V and J genes are TRBV19 and TRBJ1-1, with 10 bases fitting TRBD1. The CDR3 runs 16 residues. V gave up 4 bases and J gave up 3 bases; unmatched junction bases: 8. Germline values: CDR1 LNHDA, CDR2 SQIVND (reference sequence). This CDR3 reads CASSTDRGLVYTEAFF. The CDR3 DNA is TGTGCCAGTAGTACTGACAGGGGGCTGGTTTACACTGAAGCTTTCTTT.

J is TRBJ2-3 and V is TRBV7-8; 7 nucleotides align to TRBD1. With 5 bases clipped from V and 3 bases from J, the junction kept 5 bases outside the gene matches. CDR3 length: 14 residues. Per the germline V gene, CDR1 is SGHVS and CDR2 is FQNEAQ. The CDR3 protein is CASSKGQLTDTQYF. DNA for the CDR3: TGTGCCAGCAGCAAGGGACAGCTTACAGATACGCAGTATTTT.